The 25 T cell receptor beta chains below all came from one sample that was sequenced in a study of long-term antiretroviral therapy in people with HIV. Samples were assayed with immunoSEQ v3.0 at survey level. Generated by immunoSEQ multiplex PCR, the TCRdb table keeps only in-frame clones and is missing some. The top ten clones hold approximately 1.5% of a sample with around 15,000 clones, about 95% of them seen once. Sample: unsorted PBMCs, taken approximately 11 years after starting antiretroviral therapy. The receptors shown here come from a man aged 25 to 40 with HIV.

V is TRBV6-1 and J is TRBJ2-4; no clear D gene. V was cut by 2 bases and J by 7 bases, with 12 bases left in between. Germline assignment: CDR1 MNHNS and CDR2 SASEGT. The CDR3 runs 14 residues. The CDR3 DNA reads TGTGCCAGCAGTGAATTACTCGGGTTGAACATTCAGTACTTC. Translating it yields CASSELLGLNIQYF.

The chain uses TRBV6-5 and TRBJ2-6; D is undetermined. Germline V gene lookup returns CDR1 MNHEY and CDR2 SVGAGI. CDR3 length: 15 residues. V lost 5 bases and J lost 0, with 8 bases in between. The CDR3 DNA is TGTGCCAGCAGTATTCTAAGCTCTGGGGCCAACGTCCTGACTTTC. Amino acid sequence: CASSILSSGANVLTF.

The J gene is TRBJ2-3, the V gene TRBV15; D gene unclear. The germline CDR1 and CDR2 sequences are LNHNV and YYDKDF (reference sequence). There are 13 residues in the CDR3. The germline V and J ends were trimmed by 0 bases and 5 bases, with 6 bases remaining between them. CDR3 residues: CATSRDNRDTQYF. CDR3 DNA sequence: TGTGCCACCAGCAGAGATAATAGAGATACGCAGTATTTT.

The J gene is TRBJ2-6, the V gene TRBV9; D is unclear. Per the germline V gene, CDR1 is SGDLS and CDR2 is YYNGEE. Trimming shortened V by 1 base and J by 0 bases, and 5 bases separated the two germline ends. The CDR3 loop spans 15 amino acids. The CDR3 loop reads CASSVTFSGANVLTF. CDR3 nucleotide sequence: TGTGCCAGCAGCGTAACGTTCTCTGGGGCCAACGTCCTGACTTTC.

The CDR3 protein is CASSPRGDRGTETQYF. DNA of the CDR3: TGTGCCAGCTCACCACGAGGGGACAGGGGGACGGAGACCCAGTACTTC. The chain employs TRBV18 and TRBJ2-5; 11 nucleotides match TRBD1. Trimming at V came to 1 base and at J to 5 bases, leaving 6 bases not matched to a gene. The CDR3 is 16 residues long. CDR1 KGHSH and CDR2 LQKENI come from the germline V gene.

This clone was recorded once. The DNA for the CDR3 is TGTGCCAGCATAGGACAGGTCACAGATACGCAGTATTTT. It yields the protein CASIGQVTDTQYF. This chain uses TRBV2 with TRBJ2-3; the match to TRBD1 covers 7 bases. V lost 7 bases and J lost 2; bases outside the gene matches: 3. The CDR3 consists of 13 residues. Germline lookup yields CDR1 SNHLY and CDR2 FYNNEI.

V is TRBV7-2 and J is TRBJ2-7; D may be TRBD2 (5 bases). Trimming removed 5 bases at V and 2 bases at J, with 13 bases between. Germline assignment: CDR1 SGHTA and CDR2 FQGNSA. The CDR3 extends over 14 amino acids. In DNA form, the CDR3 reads TGTGCCAGCAGCGGCGGGCCAGGCCCCTACGAGCAGTACGTC. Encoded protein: CASSGGPGPYEQYV.

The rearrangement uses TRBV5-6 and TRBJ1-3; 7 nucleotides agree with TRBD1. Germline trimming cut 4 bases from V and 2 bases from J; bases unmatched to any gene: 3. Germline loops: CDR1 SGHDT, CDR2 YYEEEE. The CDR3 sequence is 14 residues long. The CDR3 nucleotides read TGTGCCAGCAGCCAAACAGGGGCTGGAAACACCATATATTTT. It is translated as CASSQTGAGNTIYF. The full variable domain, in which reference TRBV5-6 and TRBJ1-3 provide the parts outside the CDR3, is DAGVTQSPTHLIKTRGQQVTLRCSPKSGHDTVSWYQQALGQGPQFIFQYYEEEERQRGNFPDRFSGHQFPNYSSELNVNALLLGDSALYLCASSQTGAGNTIYFGEGSWLTVV.

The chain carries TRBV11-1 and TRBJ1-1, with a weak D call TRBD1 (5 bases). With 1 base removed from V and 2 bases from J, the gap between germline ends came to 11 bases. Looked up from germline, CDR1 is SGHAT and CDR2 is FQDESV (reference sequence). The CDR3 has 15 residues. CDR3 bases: TGTGCCAGCAGCTTAGGCTGGGGGTTCAACACTGAAGCTTTCTTT. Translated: CASSLGWGFNTEAFF.

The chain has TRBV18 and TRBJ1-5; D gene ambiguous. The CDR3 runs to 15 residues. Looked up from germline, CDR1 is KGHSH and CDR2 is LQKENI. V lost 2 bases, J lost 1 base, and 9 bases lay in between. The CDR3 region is CASSPLGNSNQPQHF. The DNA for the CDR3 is TGTGCCAGCTCACCATTGGGGAACAGCAATCAGCCCCAGCATTTT.

CDR3 bases: TGTGCCAGCAGCAAGGGCCAGGGGAGTGAAAAACTGTTTTTT. It specifies CASSKGQGSEKLFF. The V gene is TRBV11-1, the J gene TRBJ1-4; possible D gene TRBD1, 6 bases. Germline V CDR1 and CDR2: SGHAT, FQDESV (reference sequence). The CDR3 is made up of 14 amino acids. The V end lost 5 bases, the J end lost 7 bases, and 14 bases lay between the germline ends.

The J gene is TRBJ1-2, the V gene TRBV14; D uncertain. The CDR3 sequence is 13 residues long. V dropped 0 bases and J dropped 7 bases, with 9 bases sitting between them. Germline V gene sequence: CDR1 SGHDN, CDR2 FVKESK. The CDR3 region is CASSQDPDLGYTF. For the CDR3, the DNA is TGTGCCAGCAGCCAAGATCCCGACCTTGGCTACACCTTC.

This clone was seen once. The CDR3 region has the DNA TGTGCCAGTCGACAGGACCTTGGTAATCAGCCCCAGCATTTT. Its protein product is CASRQDLGNQPQHF. V and J are TRBV19 and TRBJ1-5, with a weak D call TRBD1 (6 bases). Deletions cut 8 bases from V and 4 bases from J, with 15 bases between. From germline, CDR1 is LNHDA and CDR2 SQIVND (reference sequence). This CDR3 has 14 amino acids.

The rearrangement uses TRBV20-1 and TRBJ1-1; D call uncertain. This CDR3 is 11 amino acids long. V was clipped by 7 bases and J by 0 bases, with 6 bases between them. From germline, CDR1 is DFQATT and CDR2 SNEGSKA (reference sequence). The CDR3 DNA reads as TGCAGTGGGGAATTGAACACTGAAGCTTTCTTT. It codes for CSGELNTEAFF.

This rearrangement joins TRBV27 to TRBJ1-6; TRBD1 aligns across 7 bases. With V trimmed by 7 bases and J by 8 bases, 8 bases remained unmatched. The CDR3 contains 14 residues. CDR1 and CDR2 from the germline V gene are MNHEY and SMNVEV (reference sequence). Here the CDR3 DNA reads TGTGCCAGCACACGACGGGACAGTCATTCACCCCTCCACTTT. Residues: CASTRRDSHSPLHF.

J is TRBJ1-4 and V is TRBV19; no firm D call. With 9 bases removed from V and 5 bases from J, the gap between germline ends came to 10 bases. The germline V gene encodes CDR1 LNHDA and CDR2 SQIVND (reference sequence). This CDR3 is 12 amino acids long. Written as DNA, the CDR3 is TGTGCCAGCCGAGGGTGGAATGAAAAACTGTTTTTT. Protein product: CASRGWNEKLFF. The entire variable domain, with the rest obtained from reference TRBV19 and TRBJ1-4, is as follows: DGGITQSPKYLFRKEGQNVTLSCEQNLNHDAMYWYRQDPGQGLRLIYYSQIVNDFQKGDIAEGYSVSREKKESFPLTVTSAQKNPTAFYLCASRGWNEKLFFGSGTQLSVL.

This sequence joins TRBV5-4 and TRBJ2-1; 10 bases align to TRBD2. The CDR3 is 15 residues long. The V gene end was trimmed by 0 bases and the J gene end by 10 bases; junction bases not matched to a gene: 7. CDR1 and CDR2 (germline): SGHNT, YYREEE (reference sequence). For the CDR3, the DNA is TGTGCCAGCAGCTTGGACGGAGCGGGGGGGCTCGAGCAGTTCTTC. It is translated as CASSLDGAGGLEQFF.

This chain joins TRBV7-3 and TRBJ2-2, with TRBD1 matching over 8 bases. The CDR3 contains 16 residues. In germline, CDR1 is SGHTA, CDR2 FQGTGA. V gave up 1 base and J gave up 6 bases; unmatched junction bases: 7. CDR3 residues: CASSLIHGTGPGELFF. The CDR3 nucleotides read TGTGCCAGCAGCTTAATACACGGGACAGGTCCCGGGGAGCTGTTTTTT.

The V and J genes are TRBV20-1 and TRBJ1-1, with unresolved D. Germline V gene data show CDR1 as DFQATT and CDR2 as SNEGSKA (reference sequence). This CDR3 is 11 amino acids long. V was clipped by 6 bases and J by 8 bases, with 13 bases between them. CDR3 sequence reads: CSATFGGEAFF. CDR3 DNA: TGCAGTGCCACGTTTGGCGGGGAAGCTTTCTTT.

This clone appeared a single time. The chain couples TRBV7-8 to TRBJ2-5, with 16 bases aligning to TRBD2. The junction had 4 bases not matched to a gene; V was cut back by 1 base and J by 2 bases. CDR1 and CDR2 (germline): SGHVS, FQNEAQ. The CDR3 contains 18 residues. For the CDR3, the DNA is TGTGCCAGCAGCTTAGACCCGGGACTAGCGGGGGGGCAAGAGACCCAGTACTTC. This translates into CASSLDPGLAGGQETQYF.

The CDR3 sequence: CASSVEGWGTDTQYF. In DNA form, the CDR3 reads TGTGCCAGCAGCGTAGAGGGCTGGGGCACAGATACGCAGTATTTT. The rearrangement joins TRBV9 to TRBJ2-3; D gene ambiguous. Trimming took off 0 bases at V and 1 base at J, with 9 bases between the two ends. Germline V CDR1 and CDR2: SGDLS, YYNGEE. CDR3 length: 15 residues.

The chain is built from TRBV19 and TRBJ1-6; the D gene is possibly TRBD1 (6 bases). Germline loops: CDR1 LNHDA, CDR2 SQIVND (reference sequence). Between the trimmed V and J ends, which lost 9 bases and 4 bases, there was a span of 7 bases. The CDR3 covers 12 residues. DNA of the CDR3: TGTGCCAGCAGGGGTTATAATTCACCCCTCCACTTT. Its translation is CASRGYNSPLHF.

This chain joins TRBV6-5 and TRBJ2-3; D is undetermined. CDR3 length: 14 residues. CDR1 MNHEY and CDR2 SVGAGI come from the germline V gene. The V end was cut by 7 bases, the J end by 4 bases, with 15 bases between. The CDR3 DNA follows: TGTGCCAGCAAGGGAACCTTTACACCAGATACGCAGTATTTT. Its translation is CASKGTFTPDTQYF.

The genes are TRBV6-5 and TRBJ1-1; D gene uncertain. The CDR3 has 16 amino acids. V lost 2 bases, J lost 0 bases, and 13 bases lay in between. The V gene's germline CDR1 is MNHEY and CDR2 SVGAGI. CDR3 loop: CASSYEHRLMNTEAFF. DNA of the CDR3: TGTGCCAGCAGTTACGAGCACCGGCTTATGAACACTGAAGCTTTCTTT.

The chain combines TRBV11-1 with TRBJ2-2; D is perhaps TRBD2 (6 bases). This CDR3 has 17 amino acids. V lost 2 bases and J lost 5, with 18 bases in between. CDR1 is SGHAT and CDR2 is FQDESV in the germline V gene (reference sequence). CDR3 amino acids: CASSLPPGGAGTGELFF. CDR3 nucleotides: TGTGCCAGCAGCTTACCACCCGGGGGTGCGGGAACCGGGGAGCTGTTTTTT. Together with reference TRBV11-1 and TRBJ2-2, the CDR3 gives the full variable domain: EAEVAQSPRYKITEKSQAVAFWCDPISGHATLYWYRQILGQGPELLVQFQDESVVDDSQLPKDRFSAERLKGVDSTLKIQPAELGDSAMYLCASSLPPGGAGTGELFFGEGSRLTVL.